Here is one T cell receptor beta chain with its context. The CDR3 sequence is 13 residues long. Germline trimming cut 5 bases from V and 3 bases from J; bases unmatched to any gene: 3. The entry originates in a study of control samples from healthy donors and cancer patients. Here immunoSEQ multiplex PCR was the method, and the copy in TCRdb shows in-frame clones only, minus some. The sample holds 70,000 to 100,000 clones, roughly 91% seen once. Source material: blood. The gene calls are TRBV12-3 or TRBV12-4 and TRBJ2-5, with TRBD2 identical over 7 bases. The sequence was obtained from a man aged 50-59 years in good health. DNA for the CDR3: TGTGCCAGCAGTCCGAGCGGGGAAGAGACCCAGTACTTC. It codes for CASSPSGEETQYF.